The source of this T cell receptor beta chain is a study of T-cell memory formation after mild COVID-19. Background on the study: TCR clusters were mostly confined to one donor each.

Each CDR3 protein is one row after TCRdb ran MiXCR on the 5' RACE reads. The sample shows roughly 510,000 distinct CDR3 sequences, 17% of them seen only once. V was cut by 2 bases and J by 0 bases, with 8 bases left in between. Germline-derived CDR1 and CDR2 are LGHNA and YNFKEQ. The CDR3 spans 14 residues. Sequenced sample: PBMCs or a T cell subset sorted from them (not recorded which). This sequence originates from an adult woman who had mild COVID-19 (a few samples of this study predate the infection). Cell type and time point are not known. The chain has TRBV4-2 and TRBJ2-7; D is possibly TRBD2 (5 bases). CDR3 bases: TGTGCCAGCAGCCAACGGGATCTCTCCTACGAGCAGTACTTC. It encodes CASSQRDLSYEQYF.